These 7 T cell receptor beta chains were sequenced from one sample in a study of OX40 agonist ivuxolimab in advanced cancers. The table came from immunoSEQ multiplex PCR; TCRdb's copy has only in-frame clones and leaves some out. The repertoire has around 120,000 clones, 80% to 90% of them found once; the top ten carry about 0.55%. Source: CD4+ or CD8+ T cells sorted from blood, taken in a trial of the OX40 agonist ivuxolimab. All receptors derive from an adult with an advanced solid tumor such as melanoma, head and neck, liver or kidney cancer.

This chain links TRBV6-6 with TRBJ2-7, with 9 nucleotides matching TRBD1. The CDR3 sequence is 14 residues long. V was clipped by 6 bases and J by 2 bases; unmatched bases: 5. CDR1 and CDR2 (germline): MNHNY, SVGAGI (reference sequence). The CDR3 DNA reads TGTGCCAGCAGATACGGGACAGGGACCTACGAGCAGTACTTC. As protein: CASRYGTGTYEQYF.

V is TRBV7-2 and J is TRBJ1-2; 7 bases line up with TRBD1. The length of the CDR3 is 15 residues. Germline CDR1 SGHTA, CDR2 FQGNSA. V shed 1 base and J 7 bases; nucleotides not matched to a gene: 9. The CDR3 sequence is CASSLVVPGGSGYTF. The CDR3 DNA reads as TGTGCCAGCAGCTTAGTAGTGCCAGGGGGAAGTGGCTACACCTTC.

The chain carries TRBV11-2 and TRBJ1-2, with D hard to call. With 2 bases removed from V and 7 bases from J, the gap between germline ends came to 17 bases. Germline V gene lookup returns CDR1 SGHAT and CDR2 FQNNGV. This CDR3 is built from 15 residues. CDR3 nucleotide sequence: TGTGCCAGCAGCTTATCCCCCGGAGCCGCGTTTGGCTACACCTTC. As protein: CASSLSPGAAFGYTF. The whole variable domain, remainder taken from reference TRBV11-2 and TRBJ1-2, is EAGVAQSPRYKIIEKRQSVAFWCNPISGHATLYWYQQILGQGPKLLIQFQNNGVVDDSQLPKDRFSAERLKGVDSTLKIQPAKLEDSAVYLCASSLSPGAAFGYTFGSGTRLTVV.

The genes are TRBV28 and TRBJ1-3; the D gene is possibly TRBD1 (6 bases). The CDR3 totals 14 residues. Germline V CDR1 and CDR2: MDHEN, SYDVKM. Between the trimmed V and J ends, which lost 7 bases and 2 bases, there was a span of 12 bases. The CDR3 loop is CASNSRGAGNTIYF. CDR3 nucleotide sequence: TGTGCCAGCAACTCGAGGGGGGCTGGAAACACCATATATTTT.

The gene calls are TRBV10-2 and TRBJ2-7, with D tentatively TRBD1 (6 bases). The germline CDR1 and CDR2 sequences are WSHSY and SAAADI. There are 13 residues in the CDR3. The ends were cut back, 7 bases at V and 2 bases at J, with 12 bases in the middle. The CDR3 reads CASMHSGAYEQYF. CDR3 coding DNA: TGCGCCAGCATGCACTCAGGGGCCTACGAGCAGTACTTC.

This clone has only one observation. This chain uses TRBV2 with TRBJ2-7; TRBD1 agrees at 8 bases. The CDR3 consists of 14 residues. Germline CDR1 and CDR2: SNHLY and FYNNEI. Trimming at V came to 1 base and at J to 6 bases, leaving 5 bases not matched to a gene. The CDR3 sequence is CASSEVQGVGEQYF. The CDR3 DNA is TGTGCCAGCAGTGAAGTACAGGGGGTCGGCGAGCAGTACTTC.

Points on this clone: This CDR3 is also generated by other DNA sequences in the sample. This chain uses TRBV14 with TRBJ1-1; D is unclear. V lost 4 bases, J lost 0 bases, and 6 bases lay in between. This CDR3 has 13 residues. The germline CDR1 and CDR2 sequences are SGHDN and FVKESK. CDR3: CASSPSMNTEAFF. The CDR3 region has the DNA TGTGCCAGCAGCCCTAGTATGAACACTGAAGCTTTCTTT.